This T cell receptor (beta chain) was found in a study of human T cells and chemical hapten exposure. Whole-study context: Slight volume differences across pooled libraries mainly accounted for varying per-sample TCR yields.

Concerning this clonotype itself: Antigen specificity is unknown. The junction departs from the called germline gene at one end, perhaps through a read error.

The CDR3 runs 21 residues. Germline values: CDR1 LGHNA, CDR2 YNFKEQ. Study results and caveats: Expanded TCRs created a significantly greater count of big CDR3 similarity clusters than controls did.

The time point is: patch test 3, about 24 weeks after DPC sensitization. Regarding treatment: therapeutic diphenylcyclopropenone sensitization with weekly scalp DPC. Patch tests were applied only after blood draws. Original handling: Samples held a median of around 96,000 TCRs, range about 20,000–690,600. TCRdb re-derived calls from the RACE reads in MiXCR, one entry per CDR3 protein. The V and J calls here are based on TCRdb, not the publication. This sample has 150,000 to 200,000 distinct CDR3 sequences, with approximately 26% found just once. V and J are TRBV4-2 and TRBJ2-1, with 15 positions matching TRBD2. This receptor was taken from a woman in her 40s with alopecia areata. Some clones in this sample may be carry-over from other donors' samples. The source was whole blood, collected in connection with sensitization to the hapten diphenylcyclopropenone (DPC). CDR3 DNA: TGTGCCAGCAGCGAAGAGGAAGGACTAGCGGGAGGGCCGAGCTCCTACAATGAGCAGTTCTTC. This sequence encodes CASSEEEGLAGGPSSYNEQFF.